Below, 9 T cell receptor beta chains from the same sample are listed, as sequenced in a study of T-cell reconstitution after alpha-beta-depleted transplantation in children (dated by TCRdb to 2016 to 2017). The treatment or condition label for this specimen denotes: allogeneic hematopoietic cell transplantation with graft depleted of TCRalphabeta T cells and CD19 B cells. The library was prepared using PCR. TCRdb records Illumina HiSeq 2500 as the sequencer. TCR libraries were prepared with molecular barcoding, using unique molecular identifiers to normalize TCRbeta repertoire quantification. TCRdb trimmed the raw reads at Q25, called clones with MiXCR and kept productive beta chains. All rows with the same CDR3 protein become a single entry with the most common DNA and genes. The sample table records 450,000 to 700,000 distinct CDR3 sequences; around 27% of these occur just once. The ten largest clones capture just over 35% of the sample.

The material sequenced was PBMCs, taken before TCRalphabeta/CD19-depleted stem cell transplant. These TCRs come from a boy less than two years old with Wiskott-Aldrich syndrome, due to receive a stem cell transplant.

This clonotype has a handful of counts. This chain connects TRBV5-4 to TRBJ2-1, with D perhaps TRBD2 (5 bases). V lost 0 bases and J 8 bases, leaving 12 bases between the germline ends. Germline CDR1 SGHNT, CDR2 YYREEE (reference sequence). This CDR3 comprises 14 residues. DNA of the CDR3: TGTGCCAGCAGCTTGGAACCGGGATCGGATGAGCAGTTCTTC. This encodes CASSLEPGSDEQFF.

The gene calls are TRBV12-3 or TRBV12-4 and TRBJ2-2, with no clear D. Trimming cost V 2 bases and J 4 bases, with 5 bases left between them. The CDR3 extends over 13 amino acids. The CDR3 reads CASSLFSTGELFF. The CDR3 DNA is TGTGCCAGCAGTTTATTTTCCACCGGGGAGCTGTTTTTT.

This clonotype turned up a few times. The CDR3 region is CASSQEGDNQPQHF. The CDR3 coding sequence is TGTGCCAGCAGCCAAGAAGGGGATAATCAGCCCCAGCATTTT. This rearrangement joins TRBV4-2 to TRBJ1-5; D is perhaps TRBD1 (5 bases). The V gene's germline CDR1 is LGHNA and CDR2 YNFKEQ. Trimming took off 0 bases at V and 4 bases at J, with 7 bases between the two ends. The CDR3 is made up of 14 amino acids.

The rearrangement links TRBV29-1 to TRBJ2-7; TRBD2 is a possible D gene (6 bases). The CDR3 length is 13 residues. V lost 4 bases to trimming and J lost 1 base, with 11 bases between them. From germline, CDR1 is SQVTM and CDR2 ANQGSEA. CDR3 loop: CSVAGERSYEQYF. The CDR3 coding sequence is TGCAGCGTTGCGGGAGAGCGGTCCTACGAGCAGTACTTC.

This clonotype was observed a handful of times. J is TRBJ1-2 and V is TRBV10-3, with D perhaps TRBD1 (6 bases). Trimming cost V 6 bases and J 1 base, with 12 bases left between them. From germline, CDR1 is ENHRY and CDR2 SYGVKD. The CDR3 length is 14 residues. CDR3 residues: CAISPRGGNYGYTF. The CDR3 nucleotides read TGTGCCATCAGCCCCCGAGGGGGTAACTATGGCTACACCTTC.

The rearrangement uses TRBV4-1 and TRBJ1-5, with D possibly matching TRBD1 (5 bases). Trimming shortened V by 3 bases and J by 1 base, and 13 bases separated the two germline ends. The CDR3 is 16 amino acids. The germline V gene has CDR1 MGHRA and CDR2 YSYEKL. The CDR3 loop is CASSQDPGQSNQPQHF. The CDR3 DNA follows: TGCGCCAGCAGCCAGGACCCCGGACAAAGCAATCAGCCCCAGCATTTT.

The rearrangement links TRBV10-3 to TRBJ2-1; D gene unclear. The CDR3 is made up of 12 amino acids. Trimming took off 2 bases at V and 9 bases at J, with 8 bases between the two ends. CDR1 ENHRY and CDR2 SYGVKD come from the germline V gene. The CDR3 DNA reads TGTGCCATCAGTGAGCAGATTCGTGAGCAGTTCTTC. It translates to CAISEQIREQFF.

This chain joins TRBV2 and TRBJ2-1; 8 bases fit TRBD2. Per germline, CDR1 SNHLY and CDR2 FYNNEI. The CDR3 runs 17 residues. Losses at the gene ends were 8 bases for V and 8 bases for J; bases not matched to a gene: 20. The chain's CDR3 is CASRYKTWREEFDEQFF. CDR3 in DNA: TGTGCCAGCCGCTATAAAACCTGGCGGGAGGAATTCGATGAGCAGTTCTTC.

The sample holds many counts of this clonotype. V is TRBV5-1 and J is TRBJ2-6, with D hard to call. CDR1 SGHRS and CDR2 YFSETQ come from the germline V gene. The V gene lost 3 bases and the J gene lost 0 bases, with 4 bases spanning the gap. The CDR3 totals 14 residues. The CDR3 DNA sequence: TGCGCCAGCAGCTCCAGCTCTGGGGCCAACGTCCTGACTTTC. Encoded protein: CASSSSSGANVLTF. Combining the CDR3 with reference TRBV5-1 and TRBJ2-6 gives the whole variable domain KAGVTQTPRYLIKTRGQQVTLSCSPISGHRSVSWYQQTPGQGLQFLFEYFSETQRNKGNFPGRFSGRQFSNSRSEMNVSTLELGDSALYLCASSSSSGANVLTFGAGSRLTVL.